The present TCR beta chain was sequenced within a study of blood T cell repertoires in COVID-19. In the study overall: PBMCs, B-cell-depleted T cells, or T cells were the source of the cDNA or gDNA that made up the material.

The data were produced by immunoSEQ multiplex PCR, yet TCRdb's version contains in-frame clones alone and is incomplete. The table shows around 25,000 clones, with around 87% occurring only once. The ends lost 4 bases at V and 15 bases at J; junction bases unmatched: 12. The length of the CDR3 is 13 residues. Germline V CDR1 and CDR2: MDHEN, SYDVKM. Sample: peripheral blood. The sequence was collected from a human donor with active COVID-19. The donor label of this sample is uncertain. The J gene is TRBJ2-1, the V gene TRBV28, with 7 bases identical to TRBD2. This CDR3 reads CASSSGPVGRRFF. CDR3 sequence (DNA): TGTGCCAGCAGTTCAGGTCCCGTCGGGAGGAGGTTCTTC.